These 25 T cell receptor beta chains were all obtained from the same sample, sequenced in a study of blood T cell repertoires in COVID-19. TCRdb's table, derived via immunoSEQ multiplex PCR, lists solely in-frame clones and lacks some. Found here are some 260,000 clones, about 91% of them singletons; the top ten hold around 6.6%. The specimen was peripheral blood. The receptor set was obtained from a woman under 40 with COVID-19, enrolled during active disease.

The V call is TRBV5-4, the J call TRBJ2-7; the D gene is possibly TRBD2 (7 bases). The V and J ends lost 3 bases and 7 bases respectively, with 11 bases between them. The CDR3 runs to 12 residues. Germline lookup yields CDR1 SGHNT and CDR2 YYREEE (reference sequence). In nucleotides, the CDR3 is TGTGCCAGCAGCTGGGGGAGGGGGGAGCAGTACTTC. It specifies CASSWGRGEQYF. The full variable domain, with the rest looked up from reference TRBV5-4 and TRBJ2-7, is ETGVTQSPTHLIKTRGQQVTLRCSSQSGHNTVSWYQQALGQGPQFIFQYYREEENGRGNFPPRFSGLQFPNYSSELNVNALELDDSALYLCASSWGRGEQYFGPGTRLTVT.

The chain employs TRBV29-1 and TRBJ2-7, with TRBD1 matching over 12 bases. The CDR3 is 15 residues long. The trim removed 4 bases at V and 4 bases at J, leaving 8 bases unmatched. Germline CDR1 is SQVTM and CDR2 is ANQGSEA. The CDR3 sequence: CSVAMGQGAPYEQYF. The CDR3 DNA reads as TGCAGCGTTGCCATGGGACAGGGGGCGCCTTACGAGCAGTACTTC.

In its sample, this clone was seen once. V is TRBV5-1 and J is TRBJ2-7; no definite D call. Germline V gene sequence: CDR1 SGHRS, CDR2 YFSETQ. Between the trimmed V and J ends, which lost 1 base and 1 base, there was a span of 6 bases. This CDR3 has 13 residues. CDR3 nucleotide sequence: TGCGCCAGCAGCTTGACCGGGTCCTACGAGCAGTACGTC. This codes for CASSLTGSYEQYV.

This sequence joins TRBV7-2 and TRBJ2-7; TRBD1 matches at 7 bases. The CDR3 spans 15 residues. Trimming at V came to 0 bases and at J to 0 bases, leaving 2 bases not matched to a gene. Germline assignment: CDR1 SGHTA and CDR2 FQGNSA. The CDR3, as DNA: TGTGCCAGCAGCTTAGCGGGGACAGCCTCCTACGAGCAGTACTTC. Its protein product is CASSLAGTASYEQYF.

The chain recombines TRBV27 with TRBJ2-5; D might be TRBD1 (6 bases). This CDR3 spans 13 amino acids. The germline V gene has CDR1 MNHEY and CDR2 SMNVEV (reference sequence). Between the trimmed V and J ends, which lost 6 bases and 2 bases, there was a span of 10 bases. CDR3: CASSHDRQETQYF. The CDR3 DNA sequence: TGTGCCAGCAGCCATGACAGGCAAGAGACCCAGTACTTC.

A few counts support this clone. The chain employs TRBV11-2 and TRBJ2-2; the D gene is possibly TRBD2 (7 bases). Germline-derived CDR1 and CDR2 are SGHAT and FQNNGV. V was shortened by 3 bases and J by 5 bases, with 13 bases between the two germline ends. CDR3 length: 15 residues. In DNA, the CDR3 is TGTGCCAGCAGCTTTCGCGCGGGGGCGACCGGGGAGCTGTTTTTT. Protein sequence: CASSFRAGATGELFF.

This clone has a handful of counts. V usage is TRBV20-1 and J usage is TRBJ2-1, with D perhaps matching TRBD1 (6 bases). Looked up from germline, CDR1 is DFQATT and CDR2 is SNEGSKA (reference sequence). V was trimmed by 3 bases and J by 6 bases, leaving 15 bases between them. There are 14 residues in the CDR3. The CDR3 loop is CSASNSRGGNEQFF. The CDR3 DNA sequence: TGCAGTGCTAGTAATTCCAGGGGCGGCAATGAGCAGTTCTTC.

The chain recombines TRBV24-1 with TRBJ1-5, with a tentative D call TRBD1 (6 bases). The CDR3 contains 16 residues. Trimming took off 12 bases at V and 0 bases at J, with 20 bases between the two ends. Germline V gene sequence: CDR1 KGHDR, CDR2 SFDVKD. CDR3 residues: CAGHREGTYSNQPQHF. The DNA of the CDR3 is TGTGCCGGACATCGGGAAGGGACATATAGCAATCAGCCCCAGCATTTT.

Ten or more counts support this clone. V usage is TRBV2 and J usage is TRBJ1-2; 7 bases map to TRBD1. CDR3 length equals 19 residues. With V trimmed by 8 bases and J by 7 bases, 28 bases remained unmatched. Germline CDR1 SNHLY, CDR2 FYNNEI. The CDR3 sequence is CASPRAEDRSLYRKRGYTF. The CDR3 DNA sequence: TGTGCCAGCCCTCGGGCCGAGGACAGGAGTCTATACAGAAAGCGTGGCTACACCTTC.

This clone has just one count. The chain joins TRBV5-4 to TRBJ2-7, with TRBD2 matching over 10 bases. In germline, CDR1 is SGHNT, CDR2 YYREEE (reference sequence). This CDR3 contains 16 residues. V gave up 0 bases and J gave up 5 bases; unmatched junction bases: 8. The CDR3 here is CASSLGLAGSGHEQYF. In DNA form, the CDR3 reads TGTGCCAGCAGCTTGGGACTAGCGGGTAGTGGACACGAGCAGTACTTC.

The V call is TRBV7-6, the J call TRBJ1-5; 7 bases fit TRBD1. The germline V gene encodes CDR1 SGHVS and CDR2 FNYEAQ. V shed 1 base and J 4 bases; nucleotides not matched to a gene: 4. This CDR3 spans 15 amino acids. CDR3 sequence (DNA): TGTGCCAGCAGCTTAGGCGACAGGGCTAATCAGCCCCAGCATTTT. Protein sequence: CASSLGDRANQPQHF.

V usage is TRBV3-1 (or the pseudogene TRBV3-2) and J usage is TRBJ2-1, with 7 bases lining up with TRBD2. Per germline, CDR1 LGHDT and CDR2 YNNKEL (reference sequence). This CDR3 is built from 17 residues. After removal of 5 bases from V and 3 bases from J, the junction contained 13 bases not matched to a gene. The CDR3 bases are TGTGCCAGCAGCACCCGACTAGCCCCAGAGCACTACAATGAGCAGTTCTTC. Protein product: CASSTRLAPEHYNEQFF.

The genes are TRBV6-6 and TRBJ1-2; maybe TRBD1 (6 bases). Germline CDR1 and CDR2: MNHNY and SVGAGI (reference sequence). Trimming removed 3 bases at V and 4 bases at J, with 12 bases between. CDR3 length: 14 residues. The DNA for the CDR3 is TGTGCCAGCAGTTATCAGGGGTCCTTCTATGGCTACACCTTC. Its protein product is CASSYQGSFYGYTF.

This clone appeared once. The chain uses TRBV5-1 and TRBJ1-2; 7 nucleotides agree with TRBD1. The germline CDR1 and CDR2 sequences are SGHRS and YFSETQ. The CDR3 is 15 residues long. Trimming cost V 1 base and J 0 bases; bases outside gene matches: 3. CDR3 sequence reads: CASSLTGEANYGYTF. For the CDR3, the DNA is TGCGCCAGCAGCTTGACAGGGGAAGCTAACTATGGCTACACCTTC. The whole variable domain, filled in from reference TRBV5-1 and TRBJ1-2, reads KAGVTQTPRYLIKTRGQQVTLSCSPISGHRSVSWYQQTPGQGLQFLFEYFSETQRNKGNFPGRFSGRQFSNSRSEMNVSTLELGDSALYLCASSLTGEANYGYTFGSGTRLTVV.

The gene calls are TRBV25-1 and TRBJ1-4, with no clear D. The germline V and J ends were trimmed by 2 bases and 7 bases, with 14 bases remaining between them. This CDR3 spans 15 amino acids. In germline, CDR1 is MGHDK, CDR2 SYGVNS. The CDR3 protein is CASSEKWGGIEKLFF. The CDR3 coding sequence is TGTGCCAGCAGTGAAAAGTGGGGAGGAATTGAAAAACTGTTTTTT.

This chain links TRBV21-1 with TRBJ2-7; the DNA was not compared with TRBD1, the D call given in the table. TRBV21-1 is tagged as a pseudogene. The CDR3 spans 16 residues. CDR3 in amino acids: CASKNGPGQGFCEQYV. The CDR3, as DNA: TGTGCCAGTAAGAACGGCCCGGGACAGGGGTTTTGCGAGCAGTACGTC.

The chain carries TRBV4-3 and TRBJ2-1; D is perhaps TRBD2 (5 bases). Trimming cost V 4 bases and J 6 bases, with 10 bases left between them. Germline loops: CDR1 LGHNA, CDR2 YSLEER. The CDR3 extends over 13 amino acids. The CDR3: CASSPLGVNEQFF. CDR3 DNA: TGCGCCAGCAGCCCACTAGGAGTCAATGAGCAGTTCTTC.

This clone was seen a single time. The chain combines TRBV25-1 with TRBJ2-3, with 8 nucleotides matching TRBD1. Germline V lookup: CDR1 MGHDK, CDR2 SYGVNS. V lost 2 bases and J lost 3; bases outside the gene matches: 7. The CDR3 spans 16 residues. The CDR3 protein is CASSEPDREMTDTQYF. The DNA for the CDR3 is TGTGCCAGCAGTGAACCGGACAGGGAGATGACAGATACGCAGTATTTT.

The chain recombines TRBV4-3 with TRBJ1-1; 7 positions agree with TRBD1. Germline V gene sequence: CDR1 LGHNA, CDR2 YSLEER. Germline trimming cut 4 bases from V and 6 bases from J; bases unmatched to any gene: 2. The CDR3 has 12 amino acids. The CDR3 region is CASSLDRAEAFF. In DNA, the CDR3 is TGCGCCAGCAGCCTAGACAGGGCTGAAGCTTTCTTT.

V and J are TRBV4-3 and TRBJ2-1; tentative D call: TRBD2 (6 bases). This CDR3 has 14 residues. Germline assignment: CDR1 LGHNA and CDR2 YSLEER. V was cut by 0 bases and J by 7 bases, with 10 bases left in between. This CDR3 is CASSQDSAGNEQFF. The DNA of the CDR3 is TGCGCCAGCAGCCAAGATTCGGCGGGGAATGAGCAGTTCTTC.

V and J are TRBV24-1 and TRBJ1-5, with D possibly TRBD1 on 5 matching bases. CDR3 length: 13 residues. The germline gives CDR1 KGHDR, CDR2 SFDVKD. The V and J ends lost 4 bases and 4 bases respectively, with 7 bases between them. This CDR3 reads CATSETVNQPQHF. In DNA form, the CDR3 reads TGTGCCACCAGTGAGACAGTTAATCAGCCCCAGCATTTT.

The chain recombines TRBV7-9 with TRBJ2-3; D might be TRBD2 (6 bases). The V gene's germline CDR1 is SEHNR and CDR2 FQNEAQ (reference sequence). The CDR3 covers 14 residues. Trimming shortened V by 4 bases and J by 2 bases, and 10 bases separated the two germline ends. The CDR3: CASSSPGDTDTQYF. As DNA, the CDR3 is TGTGCCAGCAGCTCGCCGGGGGACACAGATACGCAGTATTTT.

This chain links TRBV4-1 with TRBJ2-7, with a weak D call TRBD1 (7 bases). CDR3 length equals 14 residues. Trimming took 4 bases from V and 1 from J, leaving 11 bases between them. Germline V gives CDR1 MGHRA, CDR2 YSYEKL. The CDR3 spells CASSPRGDSYEQYF. The CDR3 nucleotides are TGCGCCAGCAGCCCCAGGGGGGATTCCTACGAGCAGTACTTC.

This chain links TRBV7-2 with TRBJ2-3; perhaps TRBD2 as D (5 bases). Trimming removed 1 base at V and 5 bases at J, with 16 bases between. The CDR3 totals 16 residues. Germline V gene data show CDR1 as SGHTA and CDR2 as FQGNSA. This chain's CDR3 is CASSLGSEIGVDTQYF. CDR3 DNA sequence: TGTGCCAGCAGCTTAGGATCAGAAATCGGGGTAGATACGCAGTATTTT.

This clone has only a few counts. The J gene is TRBJ2-1, the V gene TRBV7-8, with 8 nucleotides matching TRBD2. The CDR3 extends over 14 amino acids. V lost 1 base and J lost 8; bases outside the gene matches: 4. The germline V gene encodes CDR1 SGHVS and CDR2 FQNEAQ. The CDR3 loop is CASSLDTSGYEQFF. CDR3 sequence (DNA): TGTGCCAGCAGCTTAGATACTAGCGGTTATGAGCAGTTCTTC.